These T cell receptor beta chains were read from a single sample in a study of blood T cell repertoires in COVID-19. Only in-frame clones appear in the TCRdb table, and some are missing; sequencing was by immunoSEQ multiplex PCR. The table records roughly 290,000 clones, about 82% of them present only once. Specimen: peripheral blood. These receptors were obtained from a woman aged 45-59 years with active or convalescent COVID-19. Each CDR3 is given without its conserved first and last residue. The order of the fields is clone size, V gene, J gene, CDR3 protein. Clone sizes are given selectively: once, few, many, or a class where the clone is expanded.

clone size: .
V gene: TRBV5-1
J gene: TRBJ2-1
CDR3 protein: ASSLVTSGRDYNEQF

clone size: .
V gene: TRBV9
J gene: TRBJ2-1
CDR3 protein: ASSVGGTGEYNEQF

clone size: .
V gene: TRBV28
J gene: TRBJ1-2
CDR3 protein: ASRLELGAAYGYT

clone size: .
V gene: TRBV27
J gene: TRBJ2-3
CDR3 protein: ASSPGTSGVNTQY

clone size: .
V gene: TRBV5-1
J gene: TRBJ1-6
CDR3 protein: ASSSKTGENSPLH

clone size: .
V gene: TRBV5-1
J gene: TRBJ2-4
CDR3 protein: ASSSPGTDLAKNIQY

clone size: .
V gene: TRBV4-1
J gene: TRBJ1-1
CDR3 protein: ASSMQKKTEAF

clone size: .
V gene: TRBV5-5
J gene: TRBJ2-7
CDR3 protein: ASSLAVGYEQY

clone size: .
V gene: TRBV11-2
J gene: TRBJ2-2
CDR3 protein: ASSSRRGNGELF

clone size: .
V gene: TRBV4-2
J gene: TRBJ1-2
CDR3 protein: ASSQAQGVNGYT

clone size: .
V gene: TRBV5-1
J gene: TRBJ2-1
CDR3 protein: ASSLGASGSYNEQF

clone size: .
V gene: TRBV29-1
J gene: TRBJ1-2
CDR3 protein: SVEDRIRTGRDGYT

clone size: once
V gene: TRBV5-1
J gene: TRBJ2-7
CDR3 protein: ASSLGLAGVNEQY

clone size: .
V gene: TRBV5-8
J gene: TRBJ1-6
CDR3 protein: ASSSNLRSSYNSPLH

clone size: .
V gene: TRBV4-1
J gene: TRBJ2-7
CDR3 protein: ASSQRSQAGQY

clone size: .
V gene: TRBV3-1/TRBV3-2
J gene: TRBJ1-5
CDR3 protein: ASSQSDSNQPQH

clone size: .
V gene: TRBV19
J gene: TRBJ1-5
CDR3 protein: ASSVTGDNQPQH

clone size: .
V gene: TRBV28
J gene: TRBJ1-2
CDR3 protein: ASRRGQGALGYT

clone size: .
V gene: TRBV5-1
J gene: TRBJ2-2
CDR3 protein: ASSPGQNTGELF

clone size: .
V gene: TRBV28
J gene: TRBJ1-5
CDR3 protein: ASSYRGTIEPQH

clone size: .
V gene: TRBV7-2
J gene: TRBJ2-7
CDR3 protein: ASSSRRAGGKYEQY

clone size: .
V gene: TRBV10-1
J gene: TRBJ2-5
CDR3 protein: ASSESRQGPETQY

clone size: .
V gene: TRBV5-1
J gene: TRBJ1-2
CDR3 protein: ASSSGLMAGDGYT

clone size: many
V gene: TRBV7-3
J gene: TRBJ2-6
CDR3 protein: ASSLRDRPSGANVLT

clone size: .
V gene: TRBV7-6
J gene: TRBJ2-2
CDR3 protein: ASSLRQRTDNTGELF

clone size: .
V gene: TRBV28
J gene: TRBJ1-4
CDR3 protein: ASQRDKYEKLF

clone size: .
V gene: TRBV5-5
J gene: TRBJ1-1
CDR3 protein: ASSRGGQSAEAF

clone size: .
V gene: TRBV3-1/TRBV3-2
J gene: TRBJ2-2
CDR3 protein: ASSRTRGSGELF

clone size: .
V gene: TRBV6-2/TRBV6-3
J gene: TRBJ2-1
CDR3 protein: ASSLGLAAYNEQF

clone size: .
V gene: TRBV6-5
J gene: TRBJ1-3
CDR3 protein: ASTKEGARNTIY

clone size: .
V gene: TRBV19
J gene: TRBJ2-7
CDR3 protein: ASSIQPSGSYEQY

clone size: .
V gene: TRBV10-2
J gene: TRBJ2-1
CDR3 protein: ASSGRTRYNEQF

clone size: .
V gene: TRBV2
J gene: TRBJ1-1
CDR3 protein: ASSEEPVRGRGAF

clone size: few
V gene: TRBV7-8
J gene: TRBJ2-3
CDR3 protein: ASGGGTSTDTQY

clone size: .
V gene: TRBV18
J gene: TRBJ1-1
CDR3 protein: ASSQSRGNTEAF

clone size: .
V gene: TRBV3-1/TRBV3-2
J gene: TRBJ2-3
CDR3 protein: ASSQDLAGGTDTQY

clone size: .
V gene: TRBV3-1/TRBV3-2
J gene: TRBJ1-1
CDR3 protein: ASSLRQGNTEAF

clone size: .
V gene: TRBV7-2
J gene: TRBJ1-2
CDR3 protein: ASIVFPGTNYGYT

clone size: .
V gene: TRBV7-9
J gene: TRBJ2-7
CDR3 protein: ASSPRGYEQY

clone size: .
V gene: TRBV15
J gene: TRBJ2-1
CDR3 protein: ATARGIPSYNEQF

clone size: few
V gene: TRBV7-9
J gene: TRBJ1-5
CDR3 protein: ASSTENQPQH

clone size: .
V gene: TRBV7-9
J gene: TRBJ2-7
CDR3 protein: ASSTQTYEQY

clone size: .
V gene: TRBV5-1
J gene: TRBJ2-1
CDR3 protein: ASSLAGGKQF

clone size: .
V gene: TRBV7-9
J gene: TRBJ1-1
CDR3 protein: ASSLALNRDTEAF

clone size: .
V gene: TRBV5-1
J gene: TRBJ2-3
CDR3 protein: ASSSRTGIIDTQY

clone size: few
V gene: TRBV6-4
J gene: TRBJ2-3
CDR3 protein: ASSVQASGRAGDTQY

clone size: .
V gene: TRBV6-6
J gene: TRBJ2-7
CDR3 protein: ASSVTGVHEQY

clone size: .
V gene: TRBV10-3
J gene: TRBJ2-1
CDR3 protein: AISEYGTSGRNEQF

clone size: .
V gene: TRBV7-9
J gene: TRBJ1-2
CDR3 protein: ASSPPPEDNYGYT

clone size: .
V gene: TRBV27
J gene: TRBJ2-7
CDR3 protein: ASSANRGFDEQY

clone size: .
V gene: TRBV5-1
J gene: TRBJ2-3
CDR3 protein: ASSLGGSDTQY

clone size: .
V gene: TRBV30
J gene: TRBJ2-7
CDR3 protein: AWSVGDRGLYEQY

clone size: .
V gene: TRBV5-1
J gene: TRBJ2-7
CDR3 protein: ASSDGLAGLGYEQY